These 22 T cell receptor beta chains originate from one sample sequenced in a study of blood T cell repertoires in COVID-19. Method: immunoSEQ multiplex PCR; TCRdb's copy keeps in-frame clones and lacks some. The sample gives 150,000 to 200,000 clones, 70% to 80% of which show up once; 8.1% is in the top ten. The specimen was peripheral blood. These receptors came from a woman in her sixties with COVID-19, enrolled during active disease.

The rearrangement links TRBV29-1 to TRBJ2-5; 12 nucleotides line up with TRBD2. The germline CDR1 and CDR2 sequences are SQVTM and ANQGSEA. This CDR3 has 17 residues. The trim removed 2 bases at V and 2 bases at J, leaving 9 bases unmatched. CDR3 protein: CSVEWPSGGARQETQYF. CDR3 nucleotide sequence: TGCAGCGTTGAATGGCCTAGCGGGGGGGCAAGGCAAGAGACCCAGTACTTC. Filled out from reference TRBV29-1 and TRBJ2-5, the complete variable domain reads SAVISQKPSRDICQRGTSLTIQCQVDSQVTMMFWYRQQPGQSLTLIATANQGSEATYESGFVIDKFPISRPNLTFSTLTVSNMSPEDSSIYLCSVEWPSGGARQETQYFGPGTRLLVL.

This chain links TRBV29-1 with TRBJ2-2; 10 bases fit TRBD2. CDR3 length: 18 residues. Germline lookup yields CDR1 SQVTM and CDR2 ANQGSEA. The chain's CDR3 is CSCRGAPSGGPNTGELFF. The CDR3 coding sequence is TGCAGTTGCCGGGGGGCGCCTAGCGGGGGACCGAACACCGGGGAGCTGTTTTTT.

The chain combines TRBV7-2 with TRBJ1-3; D gene ambiguous. V lost 5 bases and J 4 bases, leaving 9 bases between the germline ends. CDR1 and CDR2 from the germline V gene are SGHTA and FQGNSA. This CDR3 comprises 13 residues. The CDR3 spells CASSLIRGNTIYF. CDR3 nucleotides: TGTGCCAGCAGCCTAATTCGAGGAAACACCATATATTTT.

The chain couples TRBV5-1 to TRBJ2-1; 11 nucleotides agree with TRBD2. The trim removed 1 base at V and 0 bases at J, leaving 6 bases unmatched. The CDR3 is 18 residues long. Germline loops: CDR1 SGHRS, CDR2 YFSETQ. DNA of the CDR3: TGCGCCAGCAGCTTGAGGTCTAGCGGGGGGAGCTCCTACAATGAGCAGTTCTTC. This sequence encodes CASSLRSSGGSSYNEQFF.

This clone was counted once. One junction end disagrees with the germline gene, perhaps due to a read error. The rearrangement links TRBV18 to TRBJ2-7; TRBD2 matches 13 bases. The CDR3 is 15 amino acids. Looked up from germline, CDR1 is KGHSH and CDR2 is LQKENI. The CDR3 DNA sequence: TGTGCCAGCTCATCACCGACTAGCGGGAGGTACGAGCAGTACTTC. It encodes CASSSPTSGRYEQYF.

V and J are TRBV11-2 and TRBJ2-2, with a tentative D call TRBD2 (7 bases). V was trimmed by 5 bases and J by 3 bases, leaving 13 bases between them. The germline V gene encodes CDR1 SGHAT and CDR2 FQNNGV. The CDR3 is made up of 15 amino acids. CDR3: CASSPRGADTGELFF. DNA for the CDR3: TGTGCCAGCAGCCCCCGGGGGGCGGACACCGGGGAGCTGTTTTTT.

This rearrangement joins TRBV2 to TRBJ2-1, with D perhaps matching TRBD2 (6 bases). CDR1 and CDR2 (germline): SNHLY, FYNNEI. The CDR3 contains 15 residues. Trimming pared 9 bases from V and 0 bases from J, leaving 15 bases between. CDR3 nucleotide sequence: TGTGCCAGTCACCGGGACTTTTCCTCCTACAATGAGCAGTTCTTC. Amino acids: CASHRDFSSYNEQFF.

The chain has TRBV7-2 and TRBJ2-1; TRBD2 matches at 7 bases. V lost 3 bases to trimming and J lost 9 bases; unmatched junction nucleotides: 8. The V gene's germline CDR1 is SGHTA and CDR2 FQGNSA. The CDR3 sequence is 14 residues long. The CDR3, as DNA: TGTGCCAGCAGCTTCGACCAGCGGGGAGGTGAGCAGTTCTTC. The encoded protein is CASSFDQRGGEQFF.

V gene TRBV23-1 combines with J gene TRBJ2-1; 8 bases align to TRBD2. TRBV23-1 is flagged as an ORF with uncertain function. V gave up 7 bases and J gave up 9 bases; unmatched junction bases: 23. This CDR3 spans 18 amino acids. The CDR3 protein is CASITTRSGSVSFSEQFF. The DNA for the CDR3 is TGCGCCAGCATCACGACCCGGAGCGGGAGCGTATCGTTCAGTGAGCAGTTCTTC.

The CDR3 protein is CASRRTGGAETQYF. The CDR3 nucleotides read TGTGCCAGCAGGCGGACAGGGGGCGCAGAGACCCAGTACTTC. The chain joins TRBV6-5 to TRBJ2-5; 11 bases map to TRBD1. Germline V lookup: CDR1 MNHEY, CDR2 SVGAGI. With 6 bases clipped from V and 4 bases from J, the junction kept 4 bases outside the gene matches. The CDR3 has 14 residues.

The J gene is TRBJ1-3, the V gene TRBV6-5; tentative D call: TRBD1 (6 bases). This CDR3 has 15 amino acids. Germline V gene data show CDR1 as MNHEY and CDR2 as SVGAGI. V was shortened by 7 bases and J by 0 bases, with 13 bases between the two germline ends. CDR3 nucleotide sequence: TGTGCCAGCACCGCCGGACAGACCTCTGGAAACACCATATATTTT. Translation: CASTAGQTSGNTIYF.

The chain combines TRBV3-1 (or the pseudogene TRBV3-2) with TRBJ2-3; the match to TRBD2 covers 7 bases. CDR1 LGHDT and CDR2 YNNKEL come from the germline V gene (reference sequence). CDR3 length equals 12 residues. V was clipped by 2 bases and J by 9 bases; unmatched bases: 2. The CDR3 sequence: CASSQRDYTQYF. CDR3 in DNA: TGTGCCAGCAGCCAACGGGACTACACGCAGTATTTT.

The rearrangement uses TRBV9 and TRBJ1-1; 7 positions match TRBD1. The CDR3 has 13 residues. CDR1 and CDR2 (germline): SGDLS, YYNGEE. V shed 5 bases and J 5 bases; nucleotides not matched to a gene: 6. The CDR3, as DNA: TGTGCCAGCAGGGTGACAGGGAGGACTGAAGCTTTCTTT. Translated, it gives CASRVTGRTEAFF. The full variable domain, rest sourced from reference TRBV9 and TRBJ1-1, is DSGVTQTPKHLITATGQRVTLRCSPRSGDLSVYWYQQSLDQGLQFLIQYYNGEERAKGNILERFSAQQFPDLHSELNLSSLELGDSALYFCASRVTGRTEAFFGQGTRLTVV.

The chain recombines TRBV27 with TRBJ2-3, with D hard to call. CDR3 length: 14 amino acids. Germline CDR1 MNHEY, CDR2 SMNVEV (reference sequence). Between the trimmed V and J ends, which lost 5 bases and 4 bases, there was a span of 13 bases. CDR3 protein: CASSLDFAPDTQYF. The CDR3 DNA reads as TGTGCCAGCAGTCTTGACTTCGCCCCAGATACGCAGTATTTT.

The chain combines TRBV30 with TRBJ1-1; D might be TRBD1 (5 bases). The CDR3 covers 14 residues. In germline, CDR1 is GTSNPN, CDR2 SVGIG (reference sequence). V lost 8 bases, J lost 0 bases, and 16 bases lay in between. CDR3 in DNA: TGTGCCGGGCTTTCGGGGGTCCTGAACACTGAAGCTTTCTTT. This gives the protein CAGLSGVLNTEAFF.

The chain recombines TRBV2 with TRBJ2-1, with 11 bases lining up with TRBD1. The germline CDR1 and CDR2 sequences are SNHLY and FYNNEI. The trim removed 2 bases at V and 6 bases at J, leaving 6 bases unmatched. This CDR3 is 16 amino acids long. This CDR3 reads CASSESGQGGINEQFF. Written as DNA, the CDR3 is TGTGCCAGCAGTGAATCGGGACAGGGGGGGATCAATGAGCAGTTCTTC. Looking up the rest from reference TRBV2 and TRBJ2-1 gives the full variable domain: EPEVTQTPSHQVTQMGQEVILRCVPISNHLYFYWYRQILGQKVEFLVSFYNNEISEKSEIFDDQFSVERPDGSNFTLKIRSTKLEDSAMYFCASSESGQGGINEQFFGPGTRLTVL.

The rearrangement links TRBV28 to TRBJ1-4; D not certain. The CDR3 contains 11 residues. V dropped 6 bases and J dropped 7 bases, with 6 bases sitting between them. CDR1 is MDHEN, CDR2 SYDVKM, per germline. CDR3 bases: TGTGCCAGCAGGGAGGGTGAAAAACTGTTTTTT. It translates to CASREGEKLFF.

The chain combines TRBV18 with TRBJ2-5; no firm D call. Trimming left V 3 bases short and J 4 bases short, with 9 bases between. The CDR3 consists of 13 residues. The germline CDR1 and CDR2 sequences are KGHSH and LQKENI. For the CDR3, the DNA is TGTGCCAGCTCACCCGGTATCGTAGAGACCCAGTACTTC. Translating gives CASSPGIVETQYF. The full variable domain, with the rest looked up from reference TRBV18 and TRBJ2-5, is NAGVMQNPRHLVRRRGQEARLRCSPMKGHSHVYWYRQLPEEGLKFMVYLQKENIIDESGMPKERFSAEFPKEGPSILRIQQVVRGDSAAYFCASSPGIVETQYFGPGTRLLVL.

The rearrangement links TRBV2 to TRBJ1-3; TRBD1 is a possible D gene (5 bases). CDR1 and CDR2 from the germline V gene are SNHLY and FYNNEI. V lost 7 bases and J 0 bases, leaving 16 bases between the germline ends. CDR3 size: 16 residues. CDR3 DNA sequence: TGTGCCAGCACCCCGGACGGACAAACCTCTGGAAACACCATATATTTT. It is translated as CASTPDGQTSGNTIYF.

This clone was picked up one time. V and J are TRBV18 and TRBJ2-5; 10 bases match TRBD2. The CDR3 has 16 residues. V lost 4 bases and J lost 5; bases outside the gene matches: 10. Germline lookup yields CDR1 KGHSH and CDR2 LQKENI. CDR3 sequence reads: CASSRTSGTSGETQYF. CDR3 sequence (DNA): TGTGCCAGCTCACGAACTAGCGGGACTTCGGGGGAGACCCAGTACTTC.

The chain carries TRBV30 and TRBJ1-6; TRBD1 aligns across 7 bases. The V and J ends lost 3 bases and 6 bases, in that order; junction bases with no gene match: 8. The CDR3 spans 15 residues. Germline V CDR1 and CDR2: GTSNPN, SVGIG (reference sequence). The CDR3 protein is CAWSLGQAFNSPLHF. The CDR3 nucleotides read TGTGCCTGGAGCCTCGGACAGGCGTTTAATTCACCCCTCCACTTT.

The chain joins TRBV3-1 (or the pseudogene TRBV3-2) to TRBJ2-5; D gene uncertain. CDR3 length: 11 amino acids. Germline V gene sequence: CDR1 LGHDT, CDR2 YNNKEL (reference sequence). V was shortened by 5 bases and J by 7 bases, with 8 bases between the two germline ends. In nucleotides, the CDR3 is TGTGCCAGCAGCTCAGGTGGGACCCAGTACTTC. It translates to CASSSGGTQYF.